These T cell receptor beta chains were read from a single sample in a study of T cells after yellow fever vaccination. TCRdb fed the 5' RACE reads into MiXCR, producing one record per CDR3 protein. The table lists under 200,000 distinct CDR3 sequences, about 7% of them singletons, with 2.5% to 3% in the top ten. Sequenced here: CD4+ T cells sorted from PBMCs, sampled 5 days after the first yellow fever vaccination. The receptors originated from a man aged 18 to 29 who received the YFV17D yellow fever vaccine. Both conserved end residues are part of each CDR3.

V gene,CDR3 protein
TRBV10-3,CAISGGREEKLFF
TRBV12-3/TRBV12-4,CASRTRGRRETQYF
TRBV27,CASSIQGGTEAFF
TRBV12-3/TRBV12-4,CASRLTGAGGYTF
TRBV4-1,CASSQVTGGGNTIYF
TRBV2,CASSERDSANSPLHF
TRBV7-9,CASSLEGAGELFF
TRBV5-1,CASSLALAEYNEQFF
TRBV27,CASSPLWTAYNSPLHF
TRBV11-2,CASSLGASGGAREQFF
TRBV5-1,CASSLDGGTDQPQHF
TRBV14,CASSPGGTGANSPLHF
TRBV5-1,CASSGGDLNTGELFF
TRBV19,CASSRRMGTEAFF
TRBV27,CASGTWGGETQYF
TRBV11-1,CASSLGLAGAGFTDTQYF
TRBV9,CASSRTGVANSPLHF
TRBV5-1,CASSVNLQGDEQFF
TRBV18,CASSPLPGGTYEKLFF
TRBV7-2,CASSQNRGSETQYF
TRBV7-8,CASSPPEQPQHF
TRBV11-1,CASRWDRGRDRNTEAFF
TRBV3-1,CASSPYLEVNIQYF
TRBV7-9,CASSRETEAFF
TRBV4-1,CASSLIRGITGELFF